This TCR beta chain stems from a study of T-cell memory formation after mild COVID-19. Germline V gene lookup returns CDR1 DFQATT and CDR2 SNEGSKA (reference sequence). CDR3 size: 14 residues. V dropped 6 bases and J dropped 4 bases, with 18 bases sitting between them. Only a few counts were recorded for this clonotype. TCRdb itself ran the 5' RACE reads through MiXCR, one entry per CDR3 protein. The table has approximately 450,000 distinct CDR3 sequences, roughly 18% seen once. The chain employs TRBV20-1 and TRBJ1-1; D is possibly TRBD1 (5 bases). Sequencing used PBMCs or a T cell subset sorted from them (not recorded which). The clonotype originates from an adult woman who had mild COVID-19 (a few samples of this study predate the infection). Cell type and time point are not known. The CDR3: CSATTVDAGTEAFF. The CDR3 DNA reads TGCAGTGCCACGACAGTGGACGCGGGCACTGAAGCTTTCTTT.